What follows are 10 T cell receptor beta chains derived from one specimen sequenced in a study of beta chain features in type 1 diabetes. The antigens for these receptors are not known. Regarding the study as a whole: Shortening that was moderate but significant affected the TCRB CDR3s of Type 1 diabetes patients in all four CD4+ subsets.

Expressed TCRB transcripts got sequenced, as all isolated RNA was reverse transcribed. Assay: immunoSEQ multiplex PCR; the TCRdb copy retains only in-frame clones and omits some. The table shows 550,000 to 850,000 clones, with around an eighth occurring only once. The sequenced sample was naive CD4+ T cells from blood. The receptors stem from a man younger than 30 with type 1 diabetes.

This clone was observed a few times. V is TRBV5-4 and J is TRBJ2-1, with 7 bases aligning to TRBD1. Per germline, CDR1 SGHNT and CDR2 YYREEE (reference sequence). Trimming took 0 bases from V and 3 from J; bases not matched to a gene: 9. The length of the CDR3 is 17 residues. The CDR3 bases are TGTGCCAGCAGCTTGGGGGGACCGACAGGGTTCTACAATGAGCAGTTCTTC. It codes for CASSLGGPTGFYNEQFF.

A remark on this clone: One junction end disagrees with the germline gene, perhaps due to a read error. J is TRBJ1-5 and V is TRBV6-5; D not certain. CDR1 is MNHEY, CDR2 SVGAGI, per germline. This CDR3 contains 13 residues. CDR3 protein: CASRGVSSQPQHF. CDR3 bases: TGTGCCAGCAGGGGAGTCAGCAGTCAGCCCCAGCATTTT.

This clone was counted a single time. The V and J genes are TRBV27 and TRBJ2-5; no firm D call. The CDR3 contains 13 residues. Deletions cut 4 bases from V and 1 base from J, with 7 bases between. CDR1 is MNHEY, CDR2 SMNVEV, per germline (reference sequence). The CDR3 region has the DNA TGTGCCAGCAGTTGGGTGTTCCAAGAGACCCAGTACTTC. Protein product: CASSWVFQETQYF.

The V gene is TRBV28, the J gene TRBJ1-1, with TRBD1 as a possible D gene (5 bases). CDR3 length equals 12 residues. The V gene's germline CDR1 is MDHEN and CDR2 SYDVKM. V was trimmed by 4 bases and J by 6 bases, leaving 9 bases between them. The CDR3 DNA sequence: TGTGCCAGCAGTTCGGGGCGCCCTGAAGCTTTCTTT. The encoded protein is CASSSGRPEAFF.

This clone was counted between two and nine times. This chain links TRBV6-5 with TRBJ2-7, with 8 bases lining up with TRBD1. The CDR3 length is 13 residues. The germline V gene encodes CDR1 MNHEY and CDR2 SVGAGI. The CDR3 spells CASVDRESHEQYF. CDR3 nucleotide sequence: TGTGCATCGGTGGACAGGGAGAGCCACGAGCAGTACTTC.

DNA of the CDR3: TGTGCTAGTGGTCCGGGCAGGGACCAAGAGACCCAGTACTTC. This encodes CASGPGRDQETQYF. The chain uses TRBV12-5 and TRBJ2-5, with D tentatively TRBD1 (5 bases). This CDR3 has 14 amino acids. Trimming left V 5 bases short and J 0 bases short, with 10 bases between. Germline V gene lookup returns CDR1 LGHNT and CDR2 FRNRAP.

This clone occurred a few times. The CDR3 loop reads CSVDKARTTDTQYF. Written as DNA, the CDR3 is TGCAGCGTTGATAAGGCCAGAACCACAGATACGCAGTATTTT. The V gene is TRBV29-1, the J gene TRBJ2-3; D is ambiguous. Germline V CDR1 and CDR2: SQVTM, ANQGSEA. The CDR3 runs 14 residues. Trimming removed 3 bases at V and 2 bases at J, with 12 bases between.

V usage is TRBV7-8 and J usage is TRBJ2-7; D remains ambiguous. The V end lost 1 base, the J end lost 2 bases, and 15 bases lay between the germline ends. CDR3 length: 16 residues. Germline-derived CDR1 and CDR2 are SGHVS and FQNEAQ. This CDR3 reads CASSLGSSYTTYEQYF. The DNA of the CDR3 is TGTGCCAGCAGCTTAGGCTCGTCCTATACGACCTACGAGCAGTACTTC. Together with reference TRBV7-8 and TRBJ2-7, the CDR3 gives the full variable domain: GAGVSQSPRYKVAKRGQDVALRCDPISGHVSLFWYQQALGQGPEFLTYFQNEAQLDKSGLPSDRFFAERPEGSVSTLKIQRTQQEDSAVYLCASSLGSSYTTYEQYFGPGTRLTVT.

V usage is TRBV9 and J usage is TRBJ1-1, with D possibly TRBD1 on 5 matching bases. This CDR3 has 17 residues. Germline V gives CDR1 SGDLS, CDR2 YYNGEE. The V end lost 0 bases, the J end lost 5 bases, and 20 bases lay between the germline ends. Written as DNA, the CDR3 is TGTGCCAGCAGCGTAGCCACCTCCGGGATCGGGGGGACTGAAGCTTTCTTT. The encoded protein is CASSVATSGIGGTEAFF.

CDR3 DNA sequence: TGCGCCAGCAGCCCCAGTTCAGACTATGGCTACACCTTC. It is translated as CASSPSSDYGYTF. This chain connects TRBV5-1 to TRBJ1-2; D is uncertain. This CDR3 has 13 residues. Deletions cut 4 bases from V and 3 bases from J, with 10 bases between. The germline V gene encodes CDR1 SGHRS and CDR2 YFSETQ.